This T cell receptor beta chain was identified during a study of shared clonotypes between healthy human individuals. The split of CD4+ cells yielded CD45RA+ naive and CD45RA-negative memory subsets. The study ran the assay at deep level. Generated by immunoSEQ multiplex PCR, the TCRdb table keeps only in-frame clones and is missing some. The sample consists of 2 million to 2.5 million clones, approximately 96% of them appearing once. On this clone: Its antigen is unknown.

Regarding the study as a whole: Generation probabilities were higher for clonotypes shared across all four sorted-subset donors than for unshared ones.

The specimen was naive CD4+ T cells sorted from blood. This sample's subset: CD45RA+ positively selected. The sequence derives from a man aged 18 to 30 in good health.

CDR3 loop: CASSPLMDTEAFF. CDR3 sequence (DNA): TGTGCCAGCTCACCTCTAATGGACACTGAAGCTTTCTTT. The chain is built from TRBV18 and TRBJ1-1; D is ambiguous. Looked up from germline, CDR1 is KGHSH and CDR2 is LQKENI. CDR3 size: 13 residues. V lost 3 bases and J lost 3, with 8 bases in between.